The 23 T cell receptor beta chains listed next were all sequenced from one sample in a study of blood T cell repertoires in COVID-19. Generated by immunoSEQ multiplex PCR, the TCRdb table keeps only in-frame clones and is missing some. The sample has roughly 200,000 clones, around 80% seen once; the top ten hold about 6.8%. Specimen: peripheral blood. The receptors were sampled from a man between 65 and 85 years old with active or convalescent COVID-19.

This clone was picked up one time. This chain connects TRBV7-9 to TRBJ1-2; D not certain. Trimming cost V 0 bases and J 8 bases, with 7 bases left between them. CDR1 is SEHNR and CDR2 is FQNEAQ in the germline V gene (reference sequence). CDR3 length equals 12 residues. DNA for the CDR3: TGTGCCAGCAGCTTAGCGTCGGTCGGCTACACCTTC. Translating it yields CASSLASVGYTF.

Here the CDR3 DNA reads TGTGCCAGCAGTTGGGACTTCAGCTCCTACGAGCAGTACTTC. Protein product: CASSWDFSSYEQYF. The chain uses TRBV2 and TRBJ2-7, with D perhaps matching TRBD2 (6 bases). From germline, CDR1 is SNHLY and CDR2 FYNNEI. V was shortened by 5 bases and J by 0 bases, with 11 bases between the two germline ends. The CDR3 totals 14 residues. Drawing the rest from reference TRBV2 and TRBJ2-7, the complete variable domain is EPEVTQTPSHQVTQMGQEVILRCVPISNHLYFYWYRQILGQKVEFLVSFYNNEISEKSEIFDDQFSVERPDGSNFTLKIRSTKLEDSAMYFCASSWDFSSYEQYFGPGTRLTVT.

V is TRBV7-9 and J is TRBJ2-7, with TRBD2 matching over 9 bases. Germline V gene sequence: CDR1 SEHNR, CDR2 FQNEAQ (reference sequence). J lost 4 bases, V lost 5 bases, and 9 bases had no gene match. This CDR3 comprises 15 residues. The CDR3, as DNA: TGTGCCAGCAGCCCGCGGGGGGGGGTCTCTTACGAGCAGTACTTC. Its translation is CASSPRGGVSYEQYF.

The rearrangement links TRBV29-1 to TRBJ1-5; 8 bases map to TRBD1. CDR3 length: 14 amino acids. V lost 6 bases to trimming and J lost 5 bases; unmatched junction nucleotides: 9. Germline V gives CDR1 SQVTM, CDR2 ANQGSEA. The CDR3 sequence: CSVIGTGTDQPQHF. The CDR3 coding sequence is TGCAGCGTCATTGGGACAGGTACCGATCAGCCCCAGCATTTT.

The chain employs TRBV5-1 and TRBJ2-7, with D possibly matching TRBD2 (7 bases). Germline loops: CDR1 SGHRS, CDR2 YFSETQ. V dropped 3 bases and J dropped 0 bases, with 34 bases sitting between them. There are 22 residues in the CDR3. CDR3 coding DNA: TGCGCCAGCAGCTCCCATCGGGGGGCGCTTATGAAATCGGGAGAAATCTCCTACGAGCAGTACTTC. Its protein product is CASSSHRGALMKSGEISYEQYF.

V usage is TRBV3-1 (or the pseudogene TRBV3-2) and J usage is TRBJ2-2; D call uncertain. Germline CDR1 reads LGHDT; CDR2 reads YNNKEL (reference sequence). V dropped 6 bases and J dropped 4 bases, with 9 bases sitting between them. The CDR3 has 13 residues. CDR3 in amino acids: CASRSWATGELFF. DNA for the CDR3: TGTGCCAGCAGGAGTTGGGCCACCGGGGAGCTGTTTTTT.

The chain has TRBV30 and TRBJ1-1; the D is unclear. Germline V gene sequence: CDR1 GTSNPN, CDR2 SVGIG (reference sequence). Trimming shortened V by 2 bases and J by 1 base, and 5 bases separated the two germline ends. The CDR3 has 12 residues. CDR3 residues: CAWSRENTEAFF. CDR3 sequence (DNA): TGTGCCTGGAGTCGGGAGAACACTGAAGCTTTCTTT.

The sample holds a few counts of this clone. V and J are TRBV6-4 and TRBJ1-2, with 7 nucleotides matching TRBD1. Germline loops: CDR1 MRHNA, CDR2 SNTAGT. CDR3 length equals 14 residues. With 6 bases clipped from V and 4 bases from J, the junction kept 8 bases outside the gene matches. CDR3 protein: CASSPDRSTYGYTF. The CDR3 DNA follows: TGTGCCAGCAGCCCGGACAGGAGCACCTATGGCTACACCTTC.

The CDR3 here is CASSLGGQGRDGYTF. The DNA of the CDR3 is TGTGCCAGCAGCTTGGGGGGACAGGGGAGAGACGGCTACACCTTC. The V call is TRBV5-4, the J call TRBJ1-2, with 10 positions matching TRBD1. This CDR3 is built from 15 residues. Germline trimming cut 0 bases from V and 8 bases from J; bases unmatched to any gene: 7. CDR1 is SGHNT and CDR2 is YYREEE in the germline V gene (reference sequence).

This clone was observed a single time. This chain connects TRBV5-4 to TRBJ2-5; 12 positions match TRBD2. The CDR3 has 16 residues. Trimming cost V 0 bases and J 2 bases; bases outside gene matches: 2. Germline-derived CDR1 and CDR2 are SGHNT and YYREEE (reference sequence). The CDR3 nucleotides are TGTGCCAGCAGCTTGGAAGGACTAGCGGGGCAAGAGACCCAGTACTTC. Amino acid sequence: CASSLEGLAGQETQYF.

The chain combines TRBV27 with TRBJ2-1; 8 bases are shared with TRBD1. The V segment lost 6 bases and the J segment 2 bases; nucleotides outside the gene matches: 6. CDR1 and CDR2 (germline): MNHEY, SMNVEV (reference sequence). The length of the CDR3 is 15 residues. Written as DNA, the CDR3 is TGTGCCAGCAGCTATGACAGGGGTGCCTACAATGAGCAGTTCTTC. Its protein is CASSYDRGAYNEQFF.

CDR3 nucleotides: TGTGCCAGCAAAACCCCCCGGGGATATGGCTACACCTTC. Encoded protein: CASKTPRGYGYTF. The chain combines TRBV6-5 with TRBJ1-2; D remains unclear. In germline, CDR1 is MNHEY, CDR2 SVGAGI. V was cut by 7 bases and J by 5 bases, with 14 bases left in between. This CDR3 is built from 13 residues.

The CDR3 nucleotides are TGTGCCAGCAGCTCTCCAAAGACAGGGGACACTGAAGCTTTCTTT. Translation gives CASSSPKTGDTEAFF. The chain recombines TRBV11-1 with TRBJ1-1; 8 nucleotides agree with TRBD1. The CDR3 has 15 residues. Trimming took 4 bases from V and 3 from J; bases not matched to a gene: 7. Germline CDR1 SGHAT, CDR2 FQDESV (reference sequence). The whole variable domain, filled in from reference TRBV11-1 and TRBJ1-1, reads EAEVAQSPRYKITEKSQAVAFWCDPISGHATLYWYRQILGQGPELLVQFQDESVVDDSQLPKDRFSAERLKGVDSTLKIQPAELGDSAMYLCASSSPKTGDTEAFFGQGTRLTVV.

This rearrangement joins TRBV7-9 to TRBJ2-7; TRBD1 matches 8 bases. Germline trimming cut 5 bases from V and 7 bases from J; bases unmatched to any gene: 10. Germline CDR1 and CDR2: SEHNR and FQNEAQ (reference sequence). The CDR3 runs to 14 residues. The CDR3 sequence: CASSPQTGEREQYF. DNA for the CDR3: TGTGCCAGCAGCCCCCAGACAGGGGAAAGGGAGCAGTACTTC. Together with reference TRBV7-9 and TRBJ2-7, the CDR3 gives the full variable domain: DTGVSQNPRHKITKRGQNVTFRCDPISEHNRLYWYRQTLGQGPEFLTYFQNEAQLEKSRLLSDRFSAERPKGSFSTLEIQRTEQGDSAMYLCASSPQTGEREQYFGPGTRLTVT.

This chain joins TRBV5-1 and TRBJ2-2; 9 nucleotides line up with TRBD1. J lost 0 bases, V lost 3 bases, and 6 bases had no gene match. The CDR3 covers 17 residues. Germline V gene lookup returns CDR1 SGHRS and CDR2 YFSETQ. CDR3 protein: CASSWMDRGANTGELFF. In DNA, the CDR3 is TGCGCCAGCAGCTGGATGGACAGGGGCGCGAACACCGGGGAGCTGTTTTTT.

The V gene is TRBV5-6, the J gene TRBJ1-2; TRBD1 matches 7 bases. Germline CDR1 SGHDT, CDR2 YYEEEE. There are 14 residues in the CDR3. With 5 bases clipped from V and 4 bases from J, the junction kept 8 bases outside the gene matches. In DNA form, the CDR3 reads TGTGCCAGCAGTCATGACAGGGTCGGCTATGGCTACACCTTC. Translated: CASSHDRVGYGYTF. Using reference TRBV5-6 and TRBJ1-2 for the parts outside the CDR3, the full variable domain is DAGVTQSPTHLIKTRGQQVTLRCSPKSGHDTVSWYQQALGQGPQFIFQYYEEEERQRGNFPDRFSGHQFPNYSSELNVNALLLGDSALYLCASSHDRVGYGYTFGSGTRLTVV.

CDR3 nucleotides: TGCGCCAGCAGCCAAGCGGGCGGGGCCGGGGAGCTGTTTTTT. Translated, it gives CASSQAGGAGELFF. This sequence joins TRBV4-3 and TRBJ2-2; D is perhaps TRBD2 (6 bases). Trimming removed 1 base at V and 6 bases at J, with 9 bases between. CDR3 length: 14 amino acids. Germline V gene data show CDR1 as LGHNA and CDR2 as YSLEER.

This chain joins TRBV9 and TRBJ2-7; 8 nucleotides line up with TRBD2. The trim removed 0 bases at V and 6 bases at J, leaving 5 bases unmatched. The CDR3 is 14 residues long. Germline assignment: CDR1 SGDLS and CDR2 YYNGEE. This CDR3 reads CASSVDWLAGEQYF. The DNA of the CDR3 is TGTGCCAGCAGCGTAGACTGGCTAGCGGGCGAGCAGTACTTC.

This chain joins TRBV20-1 and TRBJ2-3; perhaps TRBD1 as D (5 bases). The CDR3 loop spans 11 amino acids. V lost 3 bases and J lost 4, with 5 bases in between. Germline V gene sequence: CDR1 DFQATT, CDR2 SNEGSKA (reference sequence). The CDR3 sequence is CSASRADTQYF. For the CDR3, the DNA is TGCAGTGCTAGCAGGGCAGATACGCAGTATTTT.

This sequence joins TRBV5-6 and TRBJ2-1, with a weak D call TRBD1 (5 bases). The CDR3 has 13 residues. Germline CDR1 is SGHDT and CDR2 is YYEEEE. With 3 bases removed from V and 14 bases from J, the gap between germline ends came to 18 bases. The CDR3 DNA reads TGTGCCAGCAGCTCAGGGTTCCAGGGTATTAAGTTCTTC. It specifies CASSSGFQGIKFF.

The chain combines TRBV5-1 with TRBJ1-4; tentative D call: TRBD1 (6 bases). Germline V gene lookup returns CDR1 SGHRS and CDR2 YFSETQ. The CDR3 is 14 amino acids. The ends were cut back, 1 base at V and 7 bases at J, with 11 bases in the middle. The CDR3 DNA reads TGCGCCAGCAGCTTGAACGGGGGGCCTGAAAAACTGTTTTTT. Residues: CASSLNGGPEKLFF.

This clone was observed once. The V call is TRBV29-1, the J call TRBJ1-1; no clear D gene. V lost 4 bases and J lost 6, with 15 bases in between. Germline CDR1 is SQVTM and CDR2 is ANQGSEA. The CDR3 runs to 13 residues. CDR3 nucleotide sequence: TGCAGCGTTGCAACCGGGTATAGGTCTGAAGCTTTCTTT. Translating gives CSVATGYRSEAFF.

This chain joins TRBV18 and TRBJ1-1; tentatively, D is TRBD1 (5 bases). The V and J ends lost 6 bases and 0 bases respectively, with 8 bases between them. Germline V gene data show CDR1 as KGHSH and CDR2 as LQKENI. The CDR3 runs 13 residues. The CDR3 nucleotides are TGTGCCAGCTCCCAGGGCCTGAACACTGAAGCTTTCTTT. Residues: CASSQGLNTEAFF.